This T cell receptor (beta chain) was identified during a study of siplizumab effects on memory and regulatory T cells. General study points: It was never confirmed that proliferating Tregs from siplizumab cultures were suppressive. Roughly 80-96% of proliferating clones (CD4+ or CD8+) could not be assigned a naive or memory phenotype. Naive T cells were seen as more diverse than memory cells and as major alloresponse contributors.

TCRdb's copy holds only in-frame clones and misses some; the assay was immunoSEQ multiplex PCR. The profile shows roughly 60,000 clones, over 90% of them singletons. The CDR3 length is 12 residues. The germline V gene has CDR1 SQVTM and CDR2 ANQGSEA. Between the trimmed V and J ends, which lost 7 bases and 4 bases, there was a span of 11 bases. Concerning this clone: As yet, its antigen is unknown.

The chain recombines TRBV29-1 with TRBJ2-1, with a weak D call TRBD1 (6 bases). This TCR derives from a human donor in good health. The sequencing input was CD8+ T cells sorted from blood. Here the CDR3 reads CSGAGVYNEQFF. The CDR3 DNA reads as TGCAGCGGCGCAGGGGTGTACAATGAGCAGTTCTTC.